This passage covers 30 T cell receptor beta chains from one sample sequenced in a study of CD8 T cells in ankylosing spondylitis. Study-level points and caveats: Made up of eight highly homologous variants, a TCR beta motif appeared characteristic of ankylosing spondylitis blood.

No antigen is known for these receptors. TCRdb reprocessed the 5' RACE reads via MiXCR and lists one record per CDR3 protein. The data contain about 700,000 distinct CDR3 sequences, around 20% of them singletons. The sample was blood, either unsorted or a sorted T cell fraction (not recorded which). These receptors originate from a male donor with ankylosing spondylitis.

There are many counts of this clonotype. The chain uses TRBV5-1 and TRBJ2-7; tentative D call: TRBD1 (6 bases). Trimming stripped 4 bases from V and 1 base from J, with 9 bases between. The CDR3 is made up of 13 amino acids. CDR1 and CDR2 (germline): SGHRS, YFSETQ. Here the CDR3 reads CASSVQGSYEQYF. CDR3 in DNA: TGCGCCAGCAGCGTGCAGGGGTCCTACGAGCAGTACTTC. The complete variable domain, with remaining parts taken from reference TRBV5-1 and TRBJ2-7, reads KAGVTQTPRYLIKTRGQQVTLSCSPISGHRSVSWYQQTPGQGLQFLFEYFSETQRNKGNFPGRFSGRQFSNSRSEMNVSTLELGDSALYLCASSVQGSYEQYFGPGTRLTVT.

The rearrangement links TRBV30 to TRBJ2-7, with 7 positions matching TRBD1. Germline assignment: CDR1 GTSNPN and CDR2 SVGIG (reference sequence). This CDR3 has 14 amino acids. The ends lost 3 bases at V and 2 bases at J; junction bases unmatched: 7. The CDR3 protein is CAWRPGQYAYEQYF. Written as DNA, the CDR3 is TGTGCCTGGAGACCGGGACAGTACGCCTACGAGCAGTACTTC.

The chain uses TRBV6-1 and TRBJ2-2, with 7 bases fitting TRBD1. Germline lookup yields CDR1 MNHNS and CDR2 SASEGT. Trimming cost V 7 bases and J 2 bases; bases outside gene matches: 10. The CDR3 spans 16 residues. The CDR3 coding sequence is TGTGCCAGCAAAGACGACAGGGTCACTAACACCGGGGAGCTGTTTTTT. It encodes CASKDDRVTNTGELFF.

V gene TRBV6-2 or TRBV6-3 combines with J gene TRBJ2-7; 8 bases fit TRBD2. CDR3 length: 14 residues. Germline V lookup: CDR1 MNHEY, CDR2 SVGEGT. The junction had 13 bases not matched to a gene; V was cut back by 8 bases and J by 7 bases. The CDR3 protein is CASGVSGTLLEQYF. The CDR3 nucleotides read TGTGCCAGCGGGGTTAGCGGGACCCTCCTGGAGCAGTACTTC.

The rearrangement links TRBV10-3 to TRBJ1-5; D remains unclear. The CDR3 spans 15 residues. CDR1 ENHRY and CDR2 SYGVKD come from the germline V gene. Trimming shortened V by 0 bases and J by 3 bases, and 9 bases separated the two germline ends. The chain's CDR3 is CAISESVTINQPQHF. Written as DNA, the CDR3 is TGTGCCATCAGTGAGTCAGTAACAATCAATCAGCCCCAGCATTTT.

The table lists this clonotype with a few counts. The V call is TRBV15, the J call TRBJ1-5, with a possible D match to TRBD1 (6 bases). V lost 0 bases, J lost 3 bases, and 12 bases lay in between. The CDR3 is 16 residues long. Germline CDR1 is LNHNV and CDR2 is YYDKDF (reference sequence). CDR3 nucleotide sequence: TGTGCCACCAGCAGAGATTCAACAGGGACCAATCAGCCCCAGCATTTT. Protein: CATSRDSTGTNQPQHF.

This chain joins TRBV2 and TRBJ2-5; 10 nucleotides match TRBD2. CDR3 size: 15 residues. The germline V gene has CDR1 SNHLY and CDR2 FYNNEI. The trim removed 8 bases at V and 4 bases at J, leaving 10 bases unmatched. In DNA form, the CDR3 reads TGTGCCAGCGGACGTCAGCGGGGGGGCGGAGAGACCCAGTACTTC. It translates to CASGRQRGGGETQYF.

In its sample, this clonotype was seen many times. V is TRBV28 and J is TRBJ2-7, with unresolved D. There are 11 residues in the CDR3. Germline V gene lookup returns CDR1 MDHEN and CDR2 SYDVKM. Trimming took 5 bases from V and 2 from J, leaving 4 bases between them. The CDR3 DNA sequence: TGTGCCAGCAGTACTCCCTACGAGCAGTACTTC. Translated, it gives CASSTPYEQYF.

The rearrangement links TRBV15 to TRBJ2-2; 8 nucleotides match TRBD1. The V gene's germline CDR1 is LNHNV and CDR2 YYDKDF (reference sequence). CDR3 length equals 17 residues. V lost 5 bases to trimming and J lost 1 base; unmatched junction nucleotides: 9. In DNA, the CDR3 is TGTGCCACCAGCGGTACAGGGGGACTCGTGAACACCGGGGAGCTGTTTTTT. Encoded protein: CATSGTGGLVNTGELFF.

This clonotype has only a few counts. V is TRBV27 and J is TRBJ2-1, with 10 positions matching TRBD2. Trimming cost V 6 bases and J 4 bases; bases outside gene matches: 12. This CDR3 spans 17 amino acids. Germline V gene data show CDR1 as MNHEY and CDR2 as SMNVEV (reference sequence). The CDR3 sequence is CASRRGGSGGLYNEQFF. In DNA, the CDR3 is TGTGCCAGCAGACGAGGAGGTAGCGGGGGGCTATACAATGAGCAGTTCTTC.

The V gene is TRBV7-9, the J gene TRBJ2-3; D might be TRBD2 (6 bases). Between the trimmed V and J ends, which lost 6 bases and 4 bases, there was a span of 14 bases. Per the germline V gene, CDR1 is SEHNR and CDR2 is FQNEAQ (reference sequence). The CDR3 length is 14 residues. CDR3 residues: CASRSGLDSDTQYF. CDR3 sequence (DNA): TGTGCCAGCAGGTCGGGACTGGATTCAGATACGCAGTATTTT.

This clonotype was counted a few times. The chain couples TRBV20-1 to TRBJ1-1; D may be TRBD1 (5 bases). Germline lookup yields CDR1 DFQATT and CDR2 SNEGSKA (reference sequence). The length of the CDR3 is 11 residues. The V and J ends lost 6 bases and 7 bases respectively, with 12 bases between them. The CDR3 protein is CSAKRQIEAFF. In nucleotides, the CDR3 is TGCAGTGCAAAAAGACAGATTGAAGCTTTCTTT.

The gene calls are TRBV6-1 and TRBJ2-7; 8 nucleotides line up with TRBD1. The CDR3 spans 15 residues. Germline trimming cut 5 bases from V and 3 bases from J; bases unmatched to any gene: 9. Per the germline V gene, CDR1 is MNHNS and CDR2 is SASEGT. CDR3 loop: CASSPIATGGYEQYF. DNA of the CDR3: TGTGCCAGCAGTCCAATCGCTACAGGGGGCTACGAGCAGTACTTC.

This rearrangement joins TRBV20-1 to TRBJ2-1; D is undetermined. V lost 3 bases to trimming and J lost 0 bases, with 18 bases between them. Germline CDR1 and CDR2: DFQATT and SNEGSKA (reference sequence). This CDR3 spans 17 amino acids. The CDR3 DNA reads TGCAGTGCTAGTGGGGTGGTGGCGGCGAGCTCCTACAATGAGCAGTTCTTC. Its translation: CSASGVVAASSYNEQFF.

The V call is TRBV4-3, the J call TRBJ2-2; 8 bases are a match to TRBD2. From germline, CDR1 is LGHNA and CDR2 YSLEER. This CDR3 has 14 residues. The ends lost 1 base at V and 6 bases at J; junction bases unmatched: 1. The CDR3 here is CASSQVLAAGELFF. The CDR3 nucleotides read TGCGCCAGCAGCCAAGTACTAGCGGCCGGGGAGCTGTTTTTT.

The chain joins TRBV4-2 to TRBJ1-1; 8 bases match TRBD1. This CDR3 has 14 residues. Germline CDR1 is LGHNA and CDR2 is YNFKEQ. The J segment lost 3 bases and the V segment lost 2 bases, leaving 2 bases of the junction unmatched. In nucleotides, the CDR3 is TGTGCCAGCAGCCAAAGGACAGGGTACACTGAAGCTTTCTTT. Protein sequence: CASSQRTGYTEAFF.

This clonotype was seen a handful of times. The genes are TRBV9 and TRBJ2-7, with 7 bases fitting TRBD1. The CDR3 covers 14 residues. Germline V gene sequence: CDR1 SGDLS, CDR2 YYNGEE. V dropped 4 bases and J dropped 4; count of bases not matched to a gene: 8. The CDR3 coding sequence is TGTGCCAGCAGCTTAACAGGGGAAGGGTACGAGCAGTACTTC. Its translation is CASSLTGEGYEQYF.

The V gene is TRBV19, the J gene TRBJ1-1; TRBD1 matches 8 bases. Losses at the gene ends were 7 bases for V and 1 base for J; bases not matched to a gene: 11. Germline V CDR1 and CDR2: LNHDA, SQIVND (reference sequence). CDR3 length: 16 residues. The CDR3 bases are TGTGCCAGTAAGACAGGGGCACGGGGCCCGAACACTGAAGCTTTCTTT. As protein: CASKTGARGPNTEAFF.

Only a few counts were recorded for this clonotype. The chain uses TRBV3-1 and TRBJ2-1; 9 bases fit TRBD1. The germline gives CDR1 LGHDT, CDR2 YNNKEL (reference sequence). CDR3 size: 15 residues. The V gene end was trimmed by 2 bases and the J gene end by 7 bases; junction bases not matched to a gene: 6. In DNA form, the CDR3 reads TGTGCCAGCAGCCAAATTTGGACAGGGGAGAATGAGCAGTTCTTC. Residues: CASSQIWTGENEQFF.

The CDR3 DNA is TGCATGGGGACGGCTGGAAACACCATATATTTT. Translated, it gives CMGTAGNTIYF. The chain is built from TRBV20-1 and TRBJ1-3, with a tentative D call TRBD1 (5 bases). The length of the CDR3 is 11 residues. The germline V gene encodes CDR1 DFQATT and CDR2 SNEGSKA (reference sequence).

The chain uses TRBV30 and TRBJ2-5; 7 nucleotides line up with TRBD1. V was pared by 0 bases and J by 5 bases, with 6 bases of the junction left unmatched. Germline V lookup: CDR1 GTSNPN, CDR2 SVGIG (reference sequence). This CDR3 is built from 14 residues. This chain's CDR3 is CAWSVGTERETQYF. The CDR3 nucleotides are TGTGCCTGGAGTGTAGGGACAGAAAGGGAGACCCAGTACTTC.

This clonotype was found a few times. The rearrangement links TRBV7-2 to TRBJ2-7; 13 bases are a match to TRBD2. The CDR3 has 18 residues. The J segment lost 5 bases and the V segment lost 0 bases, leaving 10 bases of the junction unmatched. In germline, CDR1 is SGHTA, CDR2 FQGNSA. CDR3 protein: CASSLAPRTSGRGNEQYF. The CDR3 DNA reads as TGTGCCAGCAGCTTAGCCCCCCGGACTAGCGGGAGAGGGAACGAGCAGTACTTC. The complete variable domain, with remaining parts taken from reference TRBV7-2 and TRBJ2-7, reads GAGVSQSPSNKVTEKGKDVELRCDPISGHTALYWYRQSLGQGLEFLIYFQGNSAPDKSGLPSDRFSAERTGGSVSTLTIQRTQQEDSAVYLCASSLAPRTSGRGNEQYFGPGTRLTVT.

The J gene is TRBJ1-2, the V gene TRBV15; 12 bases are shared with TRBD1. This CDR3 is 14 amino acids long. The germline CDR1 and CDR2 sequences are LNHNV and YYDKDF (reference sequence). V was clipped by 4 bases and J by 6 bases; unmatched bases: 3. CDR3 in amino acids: CATSTGTGGDGYTF. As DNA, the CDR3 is TGTGCCACCAGCACCGGGACAGGGGGCGATGGCTACACCTTC. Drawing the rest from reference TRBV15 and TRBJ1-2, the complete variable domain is DAMVIQNPRYQVTQFGKPVTLSCSQTLNHNVMYWYQQKSSQAPKLLFHYYDKDFNNEADTPDNFQSRRPNTSFCFLDIRSPGLGDTAMYLCATSTGTGGDGYTFGSGTRLTVV.

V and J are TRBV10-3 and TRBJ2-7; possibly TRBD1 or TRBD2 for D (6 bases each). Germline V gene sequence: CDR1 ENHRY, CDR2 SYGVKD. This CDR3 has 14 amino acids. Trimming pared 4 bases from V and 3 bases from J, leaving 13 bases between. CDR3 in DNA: TGTGCCATCAGTGGCGCCGGGGGCATCTACGAGCAGTACTTC. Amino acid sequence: CAISGAGGIYEQYF.

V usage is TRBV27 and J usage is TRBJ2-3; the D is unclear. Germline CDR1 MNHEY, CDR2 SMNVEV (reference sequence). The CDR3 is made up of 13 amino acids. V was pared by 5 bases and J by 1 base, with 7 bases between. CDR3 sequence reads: CASSVLGTDTQYF. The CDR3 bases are TGTGCCAGCAGTGTGTTGGGCACAGATACGCAGTATTTT.

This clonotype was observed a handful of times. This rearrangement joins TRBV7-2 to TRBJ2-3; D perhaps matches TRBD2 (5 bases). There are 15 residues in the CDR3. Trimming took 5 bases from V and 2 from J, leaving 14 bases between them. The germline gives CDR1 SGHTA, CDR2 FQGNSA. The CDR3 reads CASSADYLLTDTQYF. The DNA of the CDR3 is TGTGCCAGCAGCGCTGACTATCTCCTCACAGATACGCAGTATTTT.

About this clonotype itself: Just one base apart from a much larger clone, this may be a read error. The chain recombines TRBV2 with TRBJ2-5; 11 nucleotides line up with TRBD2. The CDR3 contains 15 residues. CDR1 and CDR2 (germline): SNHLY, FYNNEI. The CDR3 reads CASRITSGSRETQHF. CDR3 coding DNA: TGTGCCAGCAGAATCACTAGCGGGAGCAGAGAGACCCAGCACTTC. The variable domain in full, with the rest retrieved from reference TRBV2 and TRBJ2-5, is EPEVTQTPSHQVTQMGQEVILRCVPISNHLYFYWYRQILGQKVEFLVSFYNNEISEKSEIFDDQFSVERPDGSNFTLKIRSTKLEDSAMYFCASRITSGSRETQHFGPGTRLLVL.

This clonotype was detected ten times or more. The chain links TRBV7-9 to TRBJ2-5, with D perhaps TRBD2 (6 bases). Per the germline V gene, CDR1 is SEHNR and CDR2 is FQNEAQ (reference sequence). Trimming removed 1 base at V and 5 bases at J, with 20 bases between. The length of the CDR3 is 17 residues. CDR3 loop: CASSLGVSGNLGETQYF. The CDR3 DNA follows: TGTGCCAGCAGCTTAGGTGTTAGCGGCAACCTCGGGGAGACCCAGTACTTC.

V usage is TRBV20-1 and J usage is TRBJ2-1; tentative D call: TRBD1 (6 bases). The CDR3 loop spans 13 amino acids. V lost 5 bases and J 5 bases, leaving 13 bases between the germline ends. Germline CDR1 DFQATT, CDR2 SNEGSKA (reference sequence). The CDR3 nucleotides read TGCAGTGCTCCCCGGGACACCCACAATGAGCAGTTCTTC. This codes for CSAPRDTHNEQFF.

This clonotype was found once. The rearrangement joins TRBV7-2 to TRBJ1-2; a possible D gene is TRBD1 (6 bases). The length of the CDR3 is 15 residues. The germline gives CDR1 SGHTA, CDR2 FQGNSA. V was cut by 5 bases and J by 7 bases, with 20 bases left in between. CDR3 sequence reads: CASSPNTGSVGGYTF. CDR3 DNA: TGTGCCAGCAGCCCAAACACAGGGTCGGTTGGTGGCTACACCTTC.